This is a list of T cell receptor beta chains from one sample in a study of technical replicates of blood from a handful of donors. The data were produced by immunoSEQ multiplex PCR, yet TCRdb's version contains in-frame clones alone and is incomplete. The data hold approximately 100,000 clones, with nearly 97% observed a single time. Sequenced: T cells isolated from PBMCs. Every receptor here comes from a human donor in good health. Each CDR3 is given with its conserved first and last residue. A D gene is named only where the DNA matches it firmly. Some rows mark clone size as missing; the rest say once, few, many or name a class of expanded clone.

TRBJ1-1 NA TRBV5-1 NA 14 CASSFPGSGTEAFF TGCGCCAGCAGCTTCCCAGGGTCCGGCACTGAAGCTTTCTTT
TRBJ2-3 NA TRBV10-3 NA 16 CAISESTEENTDTQYF TGTGCCATCAGTGAGTCGACGGAGGAAAACACAGATACGCAGTATTTT
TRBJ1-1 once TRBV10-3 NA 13 CAISVEGDTEAFF TGTGCCATCAGTGTCGAGGGAGACACTGAAGCTTTCTTT
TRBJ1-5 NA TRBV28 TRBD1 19 CASSLVEMGQDRSNQPQHF TGTGCCAGCAGTTTAGTTGAGATGGGACAGGATAGAAGCAATCAGCCCCAGCATTTT
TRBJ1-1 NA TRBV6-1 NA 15 CASRANRLMNTEAFF TGTGCCAGCAGGGCAAACAGGCTCATGAACACTGAAGCTTTCTTT
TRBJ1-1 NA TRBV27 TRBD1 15 CASLGQGALNTEAFF TGTGCCAGCCTCGGACAGGGAGCACTGAACACTGAAGCTTTCTTT
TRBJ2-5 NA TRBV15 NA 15 CATSRDKAGSETQYF TGTGCCACCAGCAGAGATAAGGCAGGCTCAGAGACCCAGTACTTC
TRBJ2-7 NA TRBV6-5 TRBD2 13 CASSYYQRGEQYF TGTGCCAGCAGTTACTACCAGCGGGGCGAGCAGTACTTC
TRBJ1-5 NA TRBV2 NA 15 CASSAPGGGNQPQHF TGTGCCAGCAGTGCCCCCGGCGGGGGCAATCAGCCCCAGCATTTT
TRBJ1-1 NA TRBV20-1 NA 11 CSASRTAEAFF TGCAGTGCTAGTAGGACAGCCGAAGCTTTCTTT
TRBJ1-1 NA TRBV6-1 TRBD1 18 CASREGTGRVLVNTEAFF TGTGCCAGCAGGGAAGGGACAGGGAGGGTTTTAGTGAACACTGAAGCTTTCTTT
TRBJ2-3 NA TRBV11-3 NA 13 CASSLALADTQYF TGTGCCAGCAGCTTAGCCCTAGCAGATACGCAGTATTTT